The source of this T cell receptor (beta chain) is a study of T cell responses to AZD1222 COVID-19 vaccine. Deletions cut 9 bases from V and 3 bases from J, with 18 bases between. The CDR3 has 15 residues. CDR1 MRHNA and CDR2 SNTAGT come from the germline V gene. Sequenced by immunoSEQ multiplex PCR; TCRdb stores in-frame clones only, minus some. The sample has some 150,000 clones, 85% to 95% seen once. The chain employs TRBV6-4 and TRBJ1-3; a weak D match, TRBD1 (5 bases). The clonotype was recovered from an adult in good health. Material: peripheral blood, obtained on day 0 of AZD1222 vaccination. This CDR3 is CARSSGGGFGNTIYF. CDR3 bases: TGTGCCAGGAGTAGTGGCGGGGGGTTTGGAAACACCATATATTTT.